The table lists the clone carrying this T cell receptor (beta chain) with a few counts. How the authors handled the data: Estimation of nucleated cell counts relied on the amplification of reference gene primers. Measured with immunoSEQ multiplex PCR; TCRdb has only the in-frame clones, and not every one. V, J and clone size were drawn from that table, and D and trimming were deduced from the DNA. The data contain a few hundred thousand clones, about 88% of them seen just once; the ten biggest clones take up about 2.9%. Germline assignment: CDR1 SGHTS and CDR2 YDEGEE. Trimming pared 4 bases from V and 7 bases from J, leaving 8 bases between. The CDR3 is 11 amino acids. The data derive from a study of blood T cell repertoires in COVID-19. Overall study: The origin of the acute and convalescent COVID-19 samples was the United States, Italy and Spain. Nucleic acid was either cDNA or gDNA, and it came from T cells, B-cell-depleted T cells, or PBMCs.

This clonotype was sampled from a man in his fifties or sixties with acute or convalescent COVID-19. The source material was peripheral blood. This chain uses TRBV5-8 with TRBJ2-5; TRBD2 might be the D (5 bases). CDR3: CASSPEGTQYF. DNA for the CDR3: TGTGCCAGCAGCCCTGAGGGGACCCAGTACTTC.